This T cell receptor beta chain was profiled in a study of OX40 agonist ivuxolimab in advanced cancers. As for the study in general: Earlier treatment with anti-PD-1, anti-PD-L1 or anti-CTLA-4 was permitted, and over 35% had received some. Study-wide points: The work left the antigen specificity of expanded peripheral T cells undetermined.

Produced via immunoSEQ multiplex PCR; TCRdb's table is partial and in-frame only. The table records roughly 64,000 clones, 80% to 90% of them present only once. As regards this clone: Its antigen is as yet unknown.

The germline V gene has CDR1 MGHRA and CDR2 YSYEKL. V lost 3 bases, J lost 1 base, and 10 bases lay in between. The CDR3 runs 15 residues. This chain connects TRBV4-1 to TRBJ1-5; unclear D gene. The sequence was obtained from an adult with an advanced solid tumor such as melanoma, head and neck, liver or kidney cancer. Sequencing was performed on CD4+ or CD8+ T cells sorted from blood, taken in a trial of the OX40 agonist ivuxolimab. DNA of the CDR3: TGCGCCAGCAGCCAGGGAACTGGGAGCAATCAGCCCCAGCATTTT. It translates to CASSQGTGSNQPQHF.